This passage covers 22 T cell receptor beta chains from one sample sequenced in a study of shared clonotypes between healthy human individuals. The repertoire was sequenced with immunoSEQ multiplex PCR; TCRdb's copy has only in-frame clones and lacks some. The sample carries millions of clones, more than 80% recorded once. Sequencing was carried out using naive CD4+ T cells sorted from blood. Subset here: CD45RA+ positively selected. Receptors were obtained from a young man in good health.

Note on this clone: The same CDR3 is also encoded by other DNA sequences in this sample. This sequence joins TRBV10-3 and TRBJ2-7, with 7 nucleotides matching TRBD2. Germline V gene lookup returns CDR1 ENHRY and CDR2 SYGVKD. V shed 6 bases and J 2 bases; nucleotides not matched to a gene: 7. There are 14 residues in the CDR3. For the CDR3, the DNA is TGTGCCATCAGCGAGAGCGGGGAAACCTACGAGCAGTACTTC. Translated: CAISESGETYEQYF.

This rearrangement joins TRBV2 to TRBJ1-5; D remains ambiguous. Germline CDR1 is SNHLY and CDR2 is FYNNEI. Trimming removed 4 bases at V and 7 bases at J, with 11 bases between. The CDR3 has 13 residues. Here the CDR3 reads CASSGDSGQPQHF. CDR3 DNA: TGTGCCAGCAGTGGGGATAGTGGACAGCCCCAGCATTTT.

This chain uses TRBV2 with TRBJ2-7, with a possible D match to TRBD1 (6 bases). Between the trimmed V and J ends, which lost 0 bases and 1 base, there was a span of 22 bases. Germline V gene data show CDR1 as SNHLY and CDR2 as FYNNEI. This CDR3 comprises 19 residues. The chain's CDR3 is CASSEARPWGPERSYEQYF. CDR3 nucleotide sequence: TGTGCCAGCAGTGAAGCCCGGCCCTGGGGGCCCGAGAGATCCTACGAGCAGTACTTC.

The chain combines TRBV28 with TRBJ1-5; D might be TRBD1 (5 bases). V was trimmed by 9 bases and J by 0 bases, leaving 12 bases between them. The CDR3 contains 14 residues. Germline lookup yields CDR1 MDHEN and CDR2 SYDVKM. The CDR3 coding sequence is TGTGCCAGGACAGTTTCCTATAGCAATCAGCCCCAGCATTTT. As protein: CARTVSYSNQPQHF.

The chain is built from TRBV7-8 and TRBJ2-1; a possible D gene is TRBD2 (5 bases). The CDR3 consists of 17 residues. V was trimmed by 5 bases and J by 5 bases, leaving 22 bases between them. The V gene's germline CDR1 is SGHVS and CDR2 FQNEAQ. The CDR3 DNA reads TGTGCCAGCAGCACCCCGATGTTTCTAGCTGGGAACAATGAGCAGTTCTTC. It is translated as CASSTPMFLAGNNEQFF.

V usage is TRBV30 and J usage is TRBJ2-3; the D gene is possibly TRBD2 (5 bases). The CDR3 is 15 residues long. The V and J ends lost 3 bases and 3 bases respectively, with 16 bases between them. Germline values: CDR1 GTSNPN, CDR2 SVGIG (reference sequence). This chain's CDR3 is CAWRGRPRRTDTQYF. The CDR3 region has the DNA TGTGCCTGGAGAGGTCGGCCCAGGAGGACAGATACGCAGTATTTT. The entire variable domain, with the rest obtained from reference TRBV30 and TRBJ2-3, is as follows: SQTIHQWPATLVQPVGSPLSLECTVEGTSNPNLYWYRQAAGRGLQLLFYSVGIGQISSEVPQNLSASRPQDRQFILSSKKLLLSDSGFYLCAWRGRPRRTDTQYFGPGTRLTVL.

V gene TRBV29-1 combines with J gene TRBJ2-7; no clear D gene. V lost 6 bases and J lost 0, with 12 bases in between. The CDR3 has 13 amino acids. CDR1 is SQVTM and CDR2 is ANQGSEA in the germline V gene. The DNA of the CDR3 is TGCAGCGTGGTTAAAGGAAGCTCCTACGAGCAGTACTTC. Its translation is CSVVKGSSYEQYF.

This chain uses TRBV11-3 with TRBJ2-3, with 7 bases lining up with TRBD2. CDR1 and CDR2 (germline): SGHNT, YENEEA. The CDR3 is 16 residues long. The V gene end was trimmed by 1 base and the J gene end by 4 bases; junction bases not matched to a gene: 8. The CDR3: CASSLGGSAGADTQYF. The CDR3 nucleotides read TGTGCCAGCAGCTTAGGCGGATCTGCGGGGGCAGATACGCAGTATTTT.

This sequence joins TRBV14 and TRBJ2-1, with TRBD2 matching over 8 bases. CDR1 is SGHDN and CDR2 is FVKESK in the germline V gene. With 1 base clipped from V and 6 bases from J, the junction kept 5 bases outside the gene matches. The CDR3 spans 15 residues. The CDR3 nucleotides read TGTGCCAGCAGCCAAGGACTAGCGAGAGGCAATGAGCAGTTCTTC. Translating gives CASSQGLARGNEQFF.

The V gene is TRBV14, the J gene TRBJ1-1; D is perhaps TRBD1 (5 bases). Germline values: CDR1 SGHDN, CDR2 FVKESK. V shed 1 base and J shed 5 bases, with 11 bases lying between them. The CDR3 totals 14 residues. The CDR3: CASSQGVGGTEAFF. As DNA, the CDR3 is TGTGCCAGCAGCCAAGGGGTCGGGGGAACTGAAGCTTTCTTT.

The genes are TRBV5-1 and TRBJ2-7; maybe TRBD1 (6 bases). Germline V gene lookup returns CDR1 SGHRS and CDR2 YFSETQ. The V and J ends lost 5 bases and 4 bases respectively, with 10 bases between them. The CDR3 contains 12 residues. Written as DNA, the CDR3 is TGCGCCAGCAGTGGGACACTTTACGAGCAGTACTTC. Translated: CASSGTLYEQYF.

V usage is TRBV5-8 and J usage is TRBJ1-1, with D tentatively TRBD1 (5 bases). CDR3 length: 12 residues. The germline V gene encodes CDR1 SGHTS and CDR2 YDEGEE. V lost 4 bases and J 6 bases, leaving 10 bases between the germline ends. In nucleotides, the CDR3 is TGTGCCAGCAGCCGGAGGGGACCTGAAGCTTTCTTT. Translated: CASSRRGPEAFF.

The chain links TRBV5-8 to TRBJ1-2; D is possibly TRBD1 (5 bases). CDR3 length: 13 amino acids. CDR1 SGHTS and CDR2 YDEGEE come from the germline V gene. The V gene lost 3 bases and the J gene lost 8 bases, with 14 bases spanning the gap. CDR3 residues: CASSSTPGSGYTF. The CDR3 DNA reads as TGTGCCAGCAGCTCGACCCCAGGGTCCGGCTACACCTTC.

This chain links TRBV11-2 with TRBJ2-5; 8 positions agree with TRBD2. The J call is in doubt because the DNA end fits TRBJ2-7 better. Germline V gene sequence: CDR1 SGHAT, CDR2 FQNNGV. The CDR3 length is 15 residues. In DNA, the CDR3 is TGTGCCAGCAGCTTAGGGACTAGCATCGCCTACGAGCAGTACTTC. This sequence encodes CASSLGTSIAYEQYF.

This clone was picked up a small number of times. This sequence joins TRBV16 and TRBJ2-1; 11 nucleotides line up with TRBD2. Germline V CDR1 and CDR2: KGHSY, FQNENV. This CDR3 has 17 residues. The trim removed 3 bases at V and 10 bases at J, leaving 14 bases unmatched. The CDR3 spells CASSHPKPTSGRLEQFF. CDR3 DNA: TGTGCCAGCAGCCATCCCAAACCAACTAGCGGGAGATTAGAGCAGTTCTTC.

CDR3 sequence: CAISETRPSEGENTGELFF. The CDR3 region has the DNA TGTGCCATCAGTGAGACCCGACCTTCGGAGGGCGAAAACACCGGGGAGCTGTTTTTT. The chain combines TRBV10-3 with TRBJ2-2; D is possibly TRBD2 (6 bases). The V end lost 2 bases, the J end lost 2 bases, and 21 bases lay between the germline ends. CDR1 is ENHRY and CDR2 is SYGVKD in the germline V gene. The CDR3 runs 19 residues.

This rearrangement joins TRBV5-1 to TRBJ2-5, with TRBD1 as a possible D gene (6 bases). Germline V gene sequence: CDR1 SGHRS, CDR2 YFSETQ. The ends were cut back, 3 bases at V and 0 bases at J, with 12 bases in the middle. This CDR3 is built from 15 residues. In DNA form, the CDR3 reads TGCGCCAGCAGCTCCAGAGGGGGAAACCAAGAGACCCAGTACTTC. This encodes CASSSRGGNQETQYF. The full variable domain, rest sourced from reference TRBV5-1 and TRBJ2-5, is KAGVTQTPRYLIKTRGQQVTLSCSPISGHRSVSWYQQTPGQGLQFLFEYFSETQRNKGNFPGRFSGRQFSNSRSEMNVSTLELGDSALYLCASSSRGGNQETQYFGPGTRLLVL.

The chain carries TRBV7-9 and TRBJ2-7; D gene unclear. The CDR3 spans 14 residues. Germline CDR1 reads SEHNR; CDR2 reads FQNEAQ (reference sequence). V was trimmed by 5 bases and J by 1 base, leaving 12 bases between them. The CDR3 here is CASSTSGESYEQYF. In DNA form, the CDR3 reads TGTGCCAGCAGCACCAGTGGGGAATCCTACGAGCAGTACTTC.

Notes on this clone: The same CDR3 can be traced to other DNA sequences in this sample. Here the CDR3 DNA reads TGTGCCAGCTCGCCAAAGGGAAACACTGAAGCTTTCTTT. It translates to CASSPKGNTEAFF. The J gene is TRBJ1-1, the V gene TRBV18; D is unresolved. Germline V gene data show CDR1 as KGHSH and CDR2 as LQKENI. The CDR3 extends over 13 amino acids. V lost 6 bases, J lost 2 bases, and 10 bases lay in between.

The V and J genes are TRBV19 and TRBJ2-5; D is possibly TRBD2 (6 bases). CDR3 length: 12 residues. With 9 bases removed from V and 4 bases from J, the gap between germline ends came to 12 bases. Germline assignment: CDR1 LNHDA and CDR2 SQIVND (reference sequence). The CDR3 DNA reads as TGTGCCAGCCGGGACTTATCAGAGACCCAGTACTTC. Encoded protein: CASRDLSETQYF.

A single count supports this clone. The chain employs TRBV2 and TRBJ2-7, with D perhaps TRBD2 (7 bases). CDR3 length: 14 amino acids. V dropped 6 bases and J dropped 6 bases, with 18 bases sitting between them. Germline CDR1 SNHLY, CDR2 FYNNEI. In DNA form, the CDR3 reads TGTGCCAGCAGACGAGCGGGGACACCACCCGAGCAGTACTTC. This translates into CASRRAGTPPEQYF.

The gene calls are TRBV6-5 and TRBJ1-3; D not certain. Between the trimmed V and J ends, which lost 6 bases and 0 bases, there was a span of 9 bases. The CDR3 runs 14 residues. Looked up from germline, CDR1 is MNHEY and CDR2 is SVGAGI. CDR3 bases: TGTGCCAGCAGACGAGACATCTCTGGAAACACCATATATTTT. It translates to CASRRDISGNTIYF.